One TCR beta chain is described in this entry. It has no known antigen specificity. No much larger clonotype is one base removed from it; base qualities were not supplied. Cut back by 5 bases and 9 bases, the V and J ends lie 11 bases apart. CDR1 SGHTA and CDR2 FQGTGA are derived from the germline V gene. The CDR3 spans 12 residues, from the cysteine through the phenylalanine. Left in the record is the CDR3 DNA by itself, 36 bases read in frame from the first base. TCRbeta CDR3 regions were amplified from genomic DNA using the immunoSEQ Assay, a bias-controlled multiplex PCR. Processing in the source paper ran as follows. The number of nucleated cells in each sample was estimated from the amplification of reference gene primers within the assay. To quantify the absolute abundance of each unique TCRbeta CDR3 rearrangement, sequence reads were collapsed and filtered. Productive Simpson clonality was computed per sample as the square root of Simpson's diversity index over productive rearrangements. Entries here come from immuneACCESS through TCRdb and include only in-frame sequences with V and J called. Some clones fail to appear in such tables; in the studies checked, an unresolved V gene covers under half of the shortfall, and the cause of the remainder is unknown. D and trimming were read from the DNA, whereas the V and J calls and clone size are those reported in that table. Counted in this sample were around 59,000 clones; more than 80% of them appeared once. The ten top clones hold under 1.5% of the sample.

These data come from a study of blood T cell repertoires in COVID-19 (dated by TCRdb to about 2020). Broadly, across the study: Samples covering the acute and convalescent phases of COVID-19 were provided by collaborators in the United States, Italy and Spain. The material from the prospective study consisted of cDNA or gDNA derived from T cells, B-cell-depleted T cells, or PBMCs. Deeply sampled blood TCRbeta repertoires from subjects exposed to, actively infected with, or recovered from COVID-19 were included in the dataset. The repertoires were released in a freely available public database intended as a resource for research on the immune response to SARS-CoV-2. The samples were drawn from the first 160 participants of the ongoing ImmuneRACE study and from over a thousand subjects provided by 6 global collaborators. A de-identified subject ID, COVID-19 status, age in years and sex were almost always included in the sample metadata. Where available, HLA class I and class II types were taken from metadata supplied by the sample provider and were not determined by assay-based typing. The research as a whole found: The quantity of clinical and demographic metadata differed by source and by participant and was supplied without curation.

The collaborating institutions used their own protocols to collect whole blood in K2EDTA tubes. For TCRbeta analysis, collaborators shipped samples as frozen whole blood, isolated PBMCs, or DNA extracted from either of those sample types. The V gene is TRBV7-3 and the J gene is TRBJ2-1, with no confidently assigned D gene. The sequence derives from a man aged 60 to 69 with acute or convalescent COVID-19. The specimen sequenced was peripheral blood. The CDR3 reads CASSNLEGEQFF. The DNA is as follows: TGTGCCAGCAGCAACCTAGAAGGTGAGCAGTTCTTC. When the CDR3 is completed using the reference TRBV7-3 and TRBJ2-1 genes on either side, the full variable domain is GAGVSQTPSNKVTEKGKYVELRCDPISGHTALYWYRQSLGQGPEFLIYFQGTGAADDSGLPNDRFFAVRPEGSVSTLKIQRTERGDSAVYLCASSNLEGEQFFGPGTRLTVL.